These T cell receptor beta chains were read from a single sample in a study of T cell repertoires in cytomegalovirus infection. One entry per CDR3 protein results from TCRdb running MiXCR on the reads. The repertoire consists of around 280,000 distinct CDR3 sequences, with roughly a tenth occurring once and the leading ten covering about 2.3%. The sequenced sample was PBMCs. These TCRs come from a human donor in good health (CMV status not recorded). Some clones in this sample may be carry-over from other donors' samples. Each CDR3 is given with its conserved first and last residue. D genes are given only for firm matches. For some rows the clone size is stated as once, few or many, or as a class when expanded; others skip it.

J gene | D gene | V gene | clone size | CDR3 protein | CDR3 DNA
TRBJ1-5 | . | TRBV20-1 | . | CSARTRGIASNQPQHF | TGCAGTGCTAGAACCAGGGGCATTGCCAGCAATCAGCCCCAGCATTTT
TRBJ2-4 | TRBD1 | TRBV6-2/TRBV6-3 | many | CASMKDRGYNGKNIQYF | TGTGCCAGCATGAAGGACAGGGGGTATAACGGCAAAAACATTCAGTACTTC
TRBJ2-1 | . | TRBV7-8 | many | CASSLRVDNYNEQFF | TGTGCCAGCAGCTTACGGGTCGATAACTACAATGAGCAGTTCTTC
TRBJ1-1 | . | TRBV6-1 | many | CASRPPGRDTEAFF | TGTGCCAGCAGACCTCCGGGACGGGACACTGAAGCTTTCTTT
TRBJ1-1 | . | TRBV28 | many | CATRTANTEAFF | TGTGCCACCAGGACGGCGAACACTGAAGCTTTCTTT
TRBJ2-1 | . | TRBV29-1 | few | CSVEAPRSREYNEQFF | TGCAGCGTTGAAGCTCCCAGGAGCCGGGAATACAATGAGCAGTTCTTC
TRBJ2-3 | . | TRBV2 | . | CASRQEYTDTQYF | TGTGCCAGCAGGCAGGAGTACACAGATACGCAGTATTTT
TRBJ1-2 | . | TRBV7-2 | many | CASSLELRANYGYTF | TGTGCCAGCAGCTTAGAACTGAGAGCTAACTATGGCTACACCTTC
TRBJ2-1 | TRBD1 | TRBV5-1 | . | CASSLGDRGPAHEQFF | TGCGCCAGCAGCTTGGGGGACAGGGGGCCGGCGCATGAGCAGTTCTTC
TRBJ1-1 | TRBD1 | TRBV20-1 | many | CSPQGGQNTEAFF | TGCAGTCCCCAGGGGGGGCAGAACACTGAAGCTTTCTTT
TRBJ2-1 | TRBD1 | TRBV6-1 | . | CASRTGQGSYNEQFF | TGTGCCAGCAGGACGGGACAGGGGTCATACAATGAGCAGTTCTTC
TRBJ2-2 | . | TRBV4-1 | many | CASSQGTGELFF | TGCGCCAGCAGCCAAGGGACCGGGGAGCTGTTTTTT
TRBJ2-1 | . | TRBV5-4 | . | CASSLGGKRLGDNEQFF | TGTGCCAGCAGCTTGGGAGGGAAGAGGTTGGGGGACAATGAGCAGTTCTTC
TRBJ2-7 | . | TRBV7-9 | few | CASSYVEREEQYF | TGTGCCAGCAGCTATGTGGAGCGCGAAGAGCAGTACTTC
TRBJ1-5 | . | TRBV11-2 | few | CASSMGLGQPQHF | TGTGCCAGCAGTATGGGGCTGGGTCAGCCCCAGCATTTT
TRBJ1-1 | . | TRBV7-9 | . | CASSPPLGRNTEAFF | TGTGCCAGCAGCCCTCCCCTTGGCAGAAACACTGAAGCTTTCTTT
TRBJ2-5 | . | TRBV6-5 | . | CASCYSEGWETQYF | TGTGCCAGCTGTTACTCGGAGGGATGGGAGACCCAGTACTTC
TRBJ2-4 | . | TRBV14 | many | CASSQDRRAKNIQYF | TGTGCCAGCAGCCAAGACCGGCGAGCCAAAAACATTCAGTACTTC
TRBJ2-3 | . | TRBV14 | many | CASSQDLAGGGHTQYF | TGTGCCAGCAGCCAAGATCTCGCCGGGGGTGGGCATACGCAGTATTTT
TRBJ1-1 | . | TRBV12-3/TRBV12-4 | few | CASLRRGWTEAFF | TGTGCCAGCCTCCGTCGGGGGTGGACTGAAGCTTTCTTT
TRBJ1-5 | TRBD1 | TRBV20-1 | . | CSAIPGTAGQPQHF | TGCAGTGCCATTCCGGGGACAGCGGGTCAGCCCCAGCATTTT
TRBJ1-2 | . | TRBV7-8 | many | CASSEILGNYGYTF | TGTGCCAGCAGCGAAATCTTGGGGAACTATGGCTACACCTTC
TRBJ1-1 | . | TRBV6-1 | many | CASSQGETEAFF | TGTGCCAGCAGTCAAGGGGAAACTGAAGCTTTCTTT
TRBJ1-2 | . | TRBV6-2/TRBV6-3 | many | CASRSSQGHGYTF | TGTGCCAGCAGAAGCAGCCAAGGGCATGGCTACACCTTC
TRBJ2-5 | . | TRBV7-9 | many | CASSLGGWETQYF | TGTGCCAGCAGCTTAGGTGGTTGGGAGACCCAGTACTTC
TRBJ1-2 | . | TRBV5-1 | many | CASSLEGGDGYTF | TGCGCCAGCAGCTTGGAAGGCGGGGATGGTTACACCTTC
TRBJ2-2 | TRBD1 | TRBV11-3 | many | CASSLGTGSPTGELFF | TGTGCCAGCAGCCTCGGGACAGGGAGTCCCACCGGGGAGCTGTTTTTT
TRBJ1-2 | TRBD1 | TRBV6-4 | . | CASSDLTGGSGYTF | TGTGCCAGCAGTGACCTTACAGGGGGCTCTGGCTACACCTTC
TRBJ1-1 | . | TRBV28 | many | CASSSGGSNTEAFF | TGTGCCAGCAGCTCTGGGGGGTCGAACACTGAAGCTTTCTTT
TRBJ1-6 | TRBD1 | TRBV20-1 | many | CSARDRVSYNSPLHF | TGCAGTGCCCGGGACAGGGTGTCCTATAATTCACCCCTCCACTTT
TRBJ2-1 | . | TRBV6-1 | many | CASKGGGQGQFF | TGTGCCAGCAAGGGCGGGGGACAAGGGCAGTTCTTC
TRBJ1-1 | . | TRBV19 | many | CASSIGLFAEAFF | TGTGCCAGTAGTATCGGCCTTTTCGCTGAAGCTTTCTTT
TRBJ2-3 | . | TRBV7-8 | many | CASSFRRTASTDTQYF | TGTGCCAGCAGCTTTCGTAGGACCGCTAGCACAGATACGCAGTATTTT
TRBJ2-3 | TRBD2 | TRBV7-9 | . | CASSLSSGGADTQYF | TGTGCCAGCAGCTTATCTAGCGGGGGGGCGGATACGCAGTATTTT
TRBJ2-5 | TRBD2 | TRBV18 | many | CASSPPLAGVETQYF | TGTGCCAGCTCACCACCACTAGCGGGGGTGGAGACCCAGTACTTC
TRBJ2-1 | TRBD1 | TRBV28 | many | CASRGQVVEQFF | TGTGCCAGCAGGGGACAGGTTGTTGAGCAGTTCTTC
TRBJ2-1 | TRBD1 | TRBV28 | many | CASSPIGQAAPYNEQFF | TGTGCCAGCAGCCCGATCGGACAGGCCGCTCCCTACAATGAGCAGTTCTTC
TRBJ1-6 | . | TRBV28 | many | CASSPRTNSPLHF | TGTGCCAGCAGTCCCCGGACCAATTCACCCCTCCACTTT
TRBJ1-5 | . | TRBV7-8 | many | CASSLVRTPNQPQHF | TGTGCCAGCAGCTTAGTCCGCACGCCGAATCAGCCCCAGCATTTT
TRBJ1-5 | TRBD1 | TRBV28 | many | CASRKTGAYNQPQHF | TGTGCCAGCAGAAAGACAGGGGCCTACAATCAGCCCCAGCATTTT
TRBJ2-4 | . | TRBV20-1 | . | CSARDSFQGGNIQYF | TGCAGTGCTAGAGATAGTTTCCAGGGAGGAAACATTCAGTACTTC
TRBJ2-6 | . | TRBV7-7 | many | CASSPGRTVSSGANVLTF | TGTGCTAGCAGCCCTGGCAGGACAGTTAGCTCTGGGGCCAACGTCCTGACTTTC